This record concerns one T cell receptor beta chain sequence. This record belongs to a study of shared clonotypes between healthy human individuals. The wider study: Donors consisted of two women and a few men between 18 and 49. There were three CD4 naive, three CD4 memory, two CD8 naive and one CD8 memory plates per donor.

The method was immunoSEQ multiplex PCR; TCRdb's version includes in-frame clones alone and lacks a portion of them. The table has about 1 million clones, under 80% seen once. Germline V gene sequence: CDR1 GTSNPN, CDR2 SVGIG (reference sequence). This CDR3 is 13 amino acids long. V dropped 5 bases and J dropped 4; count of bases not matched to a gene: 5. The chain carries TRBV30 and TRBJ1-5, with 7 bases matching TRBD1. This TCR came from a man aged 18 to 29 in good health. The sample was memory CD4+ T cells sorted from blood. Stated subset: CD45RA-negative fraction. The CDR3 bases are TGTGCCTGGGACAGGGACGTGAATCAGCCCCAGCATTTT. It translates to CAWDRDVNQPQHF.